What follows are 10 T cell receptor beta chains derived from one specimen sequenced in a study of shared clonotypes between healthy human individuals. Sequencing was performed with immunoSEQ multiplex PCR; in TCRdb, only in-frame clones are kept and a portion is missing. The sample has a few million clones, over 85% seen once. Input material: naive CD4+ T cells from PBMCs. The subset denotes: CD45RA+ positively selected. Receptor source: a man between 18 and 29 years old in good health. Some clones in this sample may be carry-over from other donors' samples.

V is TRBV7-2 and J is TRBJ2-1; D is perhaps TRBD2 (5 bases). From germline, CDR1 is SGHTA and CDR2 FQGNSA. CDR3 length: 13 residues. Trimming took 5 bases from V and 5 from J, leaving 10 bases between them. The CDR3 region has the DNA TGTGCCAGCAGCAACACTAGGAACAATGAGCAGTTCTTC. This translates into CASSNTRNNEQFF.

The chain recombines TRBV19 with TRBJ2-7, with 8 positions matching TRBD1. V lost 11 bases, J lost 4 bases, and 13 bases stayed unmatched. Germline V gene lookup returns CDR1 LNHDA and CDR2 SQIVND (reference sequence). This CDR3 contains 14 residues. CDR3 nucleotide sequence: TGTGCCTCTTCAACCGGCAGGGGGCTGTACGAGCAGTACTTC. Protein: CASSTGRGLYEQYF.

This chain links TRBV6-1 with TRBJ2-1; no clear D. Trimming pared 6 bases from V and 6 bases from J, leaving 12 bases between. Per the germline V gene, CDR1 is MNHNS and CDR2 is SASEGT. This CDR3 is built from 13 residues. The CDR3 DNA is TGTGCCAGCAGCGAGCCGTACTCCAATGAGCAGTTCTTC. It encodes CASSEPYSNEQFF.

This rearrangement joins TRBV28 to TRBJ1-1; 7 nucleotides line up with TRBD1. V gave up 6 bases and J gave up 6 bases; unmatched junction bases: 10. The CDR3 runs to 14 residues. Germline CDR1 and CDR2: MDHEN and SYDVKM. CDR3 loop: CASRGDRAGAEAFF. The CDR3 DNA reads TGTGCCAGCAGGGGAGACAGGGCGGGCGCTGAAGCTTTCTTT.

CDR3 in DNA: TGCGCCAGCAGCTCTCTAGCGGGAGAAGGTACGCAGTATTTT. Encoded protein: CASSSLAGEGTQYF. The V gene is TRBV5-1, the J gene TRBJ2-3; 10 bases align to TRBD2. CDR1 and CDR2 (germline): SGHRS, YFSETQ. With V trimmed by 3 bases and J by 8 bases, 6 bases remained unmatched. The CDR3 runs to 14 residues.

The chain carries TRBV9 and TRBJ2-7, with D tentatively TRBD2 (6 bases). Trimming took 3 bases from V and 0 from J, leaving 16 bases between them. This CDR3 is 16 amino acids long. The germline gives CDR1 SGDLS, CDR2 YYNGEE. As DNA, the CDR3 is TGTGCCAGCAGCGCCACCCTTGGGCGGGACTCCTACGAGCAGTACTTC. Translated, it gives CASSATLGRDSYEQYF.

The CDR3 sequence: CASSREGEQFF. The CDR3 DNA sequence: TGTGCCAGCTCACGGGAAGGTGAGCAGTTCTTC. The chain is built from TRBV18 and TRBJ2-1; D remains unclear. Trimming stripped 4 bases from V and 9 bases from J, with 7 bases between. The germline V gene encodes CDR1 KGHSH and CDR2 LQKENI. The CDR3 is 11 residues long.

V usage is TRBV25-1 and J usage is TRBJ2-3, with 10 bases fitting TRBD1. Germline V CDR1 and CDR2: MGHDK, SYGVNS. The CDR3 contains 16 residues. Losses at the gene ends were 3 bases for V and 5 bases for J; bases not matched to a gene: 8. CDR3 protein: CASSDFRDRGKDTQYF. The CDR3 DNA reads TGTGCCAGCAGTGACTTCCGGGACAGGGGAAAAGATACGCAGTATTTT.

The chain has TRBV5-8 and TRBJ2-7; 12 bases match TRBD2. This CDR3 comprises 17 residues. The V gene end was trimmed by 1 base and the J gene end by 3 bases; junction bases not matched to a gene: 8. Germline V gene sequence: CDR1 SGHTS, CDR2 YDEGEE. The CDR3: CASSLMMTSGRYYEQYF. CDR3 DNA sequence: TGTGCCAGCAGCTTGATGATGACTAGCGGGAGATACTACGAGCAGTACTTC.

The chain has TRBV7-8 and TRBJ2-7; no firm D call. Germline V gene lookup returns CDR1 SGHVS and CDR2 FQNEAQ. The CDR3 has 18 amino acids. Deletions cut 2 bases from V and 4 bases from J, with 24 bases between. The CDR3 protein is CASSLLSTKLASGYEQYF. CDR3 nucleotides: TGTGCCAGCAGCTTACTAAGCACCAAGCTGGCGTCGGGTTACGAGCAGTACTTC.